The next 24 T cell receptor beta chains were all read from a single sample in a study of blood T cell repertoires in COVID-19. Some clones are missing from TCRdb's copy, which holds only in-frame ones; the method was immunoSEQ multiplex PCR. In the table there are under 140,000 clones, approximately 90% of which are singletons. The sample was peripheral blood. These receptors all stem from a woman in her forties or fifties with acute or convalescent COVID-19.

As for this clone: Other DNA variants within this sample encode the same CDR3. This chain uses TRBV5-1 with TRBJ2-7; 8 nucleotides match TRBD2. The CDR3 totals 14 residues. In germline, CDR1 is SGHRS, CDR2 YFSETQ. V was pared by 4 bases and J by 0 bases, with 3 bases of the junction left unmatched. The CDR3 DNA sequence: TGCGCCAGCAGCCTCGGGACTAGCTCCTACGAGCAGTACTTC. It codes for CASSLGTSSYEQYF.

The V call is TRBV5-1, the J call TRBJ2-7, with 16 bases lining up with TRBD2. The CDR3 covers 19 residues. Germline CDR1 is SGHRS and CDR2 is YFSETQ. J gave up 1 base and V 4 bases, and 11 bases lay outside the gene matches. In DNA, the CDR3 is TGCGCCAGCAGCCCCGGACAGGGGGGACTAGCGGGAGGGTCCTACGAGCAGTACTTC. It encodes CASSPGQGGLAGGSYEQYF.

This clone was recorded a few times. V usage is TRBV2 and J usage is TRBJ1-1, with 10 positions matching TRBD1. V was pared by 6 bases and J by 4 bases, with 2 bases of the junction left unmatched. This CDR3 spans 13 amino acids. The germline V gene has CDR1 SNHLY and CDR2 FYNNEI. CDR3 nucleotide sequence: TGTGCCAGCAGAAGGACAGGGGGCACTGAAGCTTTCTTT. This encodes CASRRTGGTEAFF.

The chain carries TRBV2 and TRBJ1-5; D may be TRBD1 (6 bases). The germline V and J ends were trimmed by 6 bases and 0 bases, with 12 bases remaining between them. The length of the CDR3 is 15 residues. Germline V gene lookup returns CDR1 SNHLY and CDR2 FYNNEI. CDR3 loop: CASRPQGNSNQPQHF. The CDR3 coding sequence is TGTGCCAGCAGGCCCCAGGGGAATAGCAATCAGCCCCAGCATTTT. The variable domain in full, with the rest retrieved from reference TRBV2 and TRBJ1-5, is EPEVTQTPSHQVTQMGQEVILRCVPISNHLYFYWYRQILGQKVEFLVSFYNNEISEKSEIFDDQFSVERPDGSNFTLKIRSTKLEDSAMYFCASRPQGNSNQPQHFGDGTRLSIL.

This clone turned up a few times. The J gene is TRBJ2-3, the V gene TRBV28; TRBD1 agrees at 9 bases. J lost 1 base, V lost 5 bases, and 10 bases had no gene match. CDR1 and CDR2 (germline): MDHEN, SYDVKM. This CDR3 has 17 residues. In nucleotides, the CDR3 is TGTGCCAGCAGTGGACTCCCGGGACAGGGCGGCACAGATACGCAGTATTTT. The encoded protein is CASSGLPGQGGTDTQYF.

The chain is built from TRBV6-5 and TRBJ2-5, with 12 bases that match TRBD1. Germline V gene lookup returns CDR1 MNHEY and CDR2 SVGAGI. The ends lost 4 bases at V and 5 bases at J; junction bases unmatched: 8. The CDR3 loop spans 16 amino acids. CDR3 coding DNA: TGTGCCAGCAGTTTACCCGGGACAGGGGGCGACGAGACCCAGTACTTC. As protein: CASSLPGTGGDETQYF.

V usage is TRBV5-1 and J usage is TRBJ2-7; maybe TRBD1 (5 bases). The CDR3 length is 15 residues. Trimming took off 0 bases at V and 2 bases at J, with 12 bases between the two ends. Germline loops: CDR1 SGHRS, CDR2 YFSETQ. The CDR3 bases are TGCGCCAGCAGCTTGGAACCAGGGTCTACCTACGAGCAGTACTTC. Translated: CASSLEPGSTYEQYF. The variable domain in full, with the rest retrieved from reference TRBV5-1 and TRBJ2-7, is KAGVTQTPRYLIKTRGQQVTLSCSPISGHRSVSWYQQTPGQGLQFLFEYFSETQRNKGNFPGRFSGRQFSNSRSEMNVSTLELGDSALYLCASSLEPGSTYEQYFGPGTRLTVT.

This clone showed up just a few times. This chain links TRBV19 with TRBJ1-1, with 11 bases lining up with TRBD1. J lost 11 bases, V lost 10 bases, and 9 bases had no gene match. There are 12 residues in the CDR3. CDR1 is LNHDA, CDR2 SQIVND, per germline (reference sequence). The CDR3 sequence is CATLTDRGLAFF. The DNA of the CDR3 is TGTGCCACCCTAACGGACAGGGGGCTTGCTTTCTTT.

Here the CDR3 reads CASSQDPGGVYGYTF. CDR3 DNA: TGTGCCAGCAGCCAAGATCCGGGGGGCGTCTATGGCTACACCTTC. The genes are TRBV14 and TRBJ1-2, with TRBD1 as a possible D gene (6 bases). This CDR3 spans 15 amino acids. Deletions cut 0 bases from V and 4 bases from J, with 12 bases between. Germline CDR1 and CDR2: SGHDN and FVKESK.

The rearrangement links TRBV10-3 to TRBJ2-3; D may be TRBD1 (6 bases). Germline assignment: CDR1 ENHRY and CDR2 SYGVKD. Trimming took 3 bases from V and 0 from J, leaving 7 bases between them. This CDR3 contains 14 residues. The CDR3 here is CAISEGQSTDTQYF. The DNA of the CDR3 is TGTGCCATCAGTGAAGGACAGAGCACAGATACGCAGTATTTT.

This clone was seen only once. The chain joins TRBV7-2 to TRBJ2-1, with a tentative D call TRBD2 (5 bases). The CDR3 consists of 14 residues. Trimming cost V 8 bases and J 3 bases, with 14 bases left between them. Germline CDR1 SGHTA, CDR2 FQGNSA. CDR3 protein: CASRSRSGYNEQFF. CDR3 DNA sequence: TGTGCCAGCCGCTCCCGGAGCGGCTACAATGAGCAGTTCTTC.

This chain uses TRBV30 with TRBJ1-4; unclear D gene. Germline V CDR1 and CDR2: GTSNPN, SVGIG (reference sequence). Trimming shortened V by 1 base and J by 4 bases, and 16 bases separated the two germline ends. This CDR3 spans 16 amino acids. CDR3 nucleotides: TGTGCCTGGAGTGCCCCCCCGCGACTGATTAATGAAAAACTGTTTTTT. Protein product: CAWSAPPRLINEKLFF.

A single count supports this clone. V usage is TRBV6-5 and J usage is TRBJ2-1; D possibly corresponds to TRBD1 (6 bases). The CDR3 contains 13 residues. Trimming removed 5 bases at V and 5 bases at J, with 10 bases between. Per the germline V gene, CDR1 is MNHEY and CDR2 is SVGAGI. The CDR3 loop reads CASSRDNNNEQFF. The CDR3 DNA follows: TGTGCCAGCAGTCGGGACAATAACAATGAGCAGTTCTTC.

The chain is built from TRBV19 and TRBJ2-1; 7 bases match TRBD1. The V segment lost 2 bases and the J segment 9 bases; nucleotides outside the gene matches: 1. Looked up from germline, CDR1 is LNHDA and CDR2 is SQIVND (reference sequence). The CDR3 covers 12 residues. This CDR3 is CASSIPGGEQFF. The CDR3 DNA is TGTGCCAGTAGTATACCAGGGGGTGAGCAGTTCTTC. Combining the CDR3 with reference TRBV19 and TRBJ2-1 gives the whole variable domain DGGITQSPKYLFRKEGQNVTLSCEQNLNHDAMYWYRQDPGQGLRLIYYSQIVNDFQKGDIAEGYSVSREKKESFPLTVTSAQKNPTAFYLCASSIPGGEQFFGPGTRLTVL.

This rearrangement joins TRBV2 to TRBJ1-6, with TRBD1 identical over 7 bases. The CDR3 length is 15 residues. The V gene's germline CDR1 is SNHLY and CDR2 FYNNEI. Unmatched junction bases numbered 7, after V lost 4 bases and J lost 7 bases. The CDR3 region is CASSGGQLVNSPLHF. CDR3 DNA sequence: TGTGCCAGCAGTGGGGGACAGCTTGTAAATTCACCCCTCCACTTT.

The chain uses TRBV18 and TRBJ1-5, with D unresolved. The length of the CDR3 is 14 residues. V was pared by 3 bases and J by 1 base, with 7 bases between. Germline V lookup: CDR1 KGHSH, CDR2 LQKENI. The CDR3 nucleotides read TGTGCCAGCTCACCGTACGGGAGCAATCAGCCCCAGCATTTT. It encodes CASSPYGSNQPQHF.

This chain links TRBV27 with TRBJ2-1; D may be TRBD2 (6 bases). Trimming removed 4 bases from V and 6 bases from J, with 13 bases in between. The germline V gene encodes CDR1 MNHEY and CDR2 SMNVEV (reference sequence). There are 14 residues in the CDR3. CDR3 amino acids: CASSSAGTGNEQFF. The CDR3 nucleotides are TGTGCCAGCAGTTCGGCGGGAACGGGCAATGAGCAGTTCTTC.

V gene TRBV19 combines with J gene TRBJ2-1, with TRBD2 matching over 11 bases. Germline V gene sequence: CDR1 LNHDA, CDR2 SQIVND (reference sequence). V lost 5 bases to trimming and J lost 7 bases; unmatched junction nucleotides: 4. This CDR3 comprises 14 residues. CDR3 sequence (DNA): TGTGCCAGTAGTCTAATAGCGGGAGGGAATGAGCAGTTCTTC. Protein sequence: CASSLIAGGNEQFF.

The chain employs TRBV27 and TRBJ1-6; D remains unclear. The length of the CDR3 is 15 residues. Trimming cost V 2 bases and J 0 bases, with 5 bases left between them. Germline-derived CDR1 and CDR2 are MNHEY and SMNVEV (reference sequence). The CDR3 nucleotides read TGTGCCAGCAGTTTAGGAGTCTCCTATAATTCACCCCTCCACTTT. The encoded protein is CASSLGVSYNSPLHF.

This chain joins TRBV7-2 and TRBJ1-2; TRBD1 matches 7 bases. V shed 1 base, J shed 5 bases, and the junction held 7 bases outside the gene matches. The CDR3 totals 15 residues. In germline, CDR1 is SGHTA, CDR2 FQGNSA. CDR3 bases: TGTGCCAGCAGCTTAGGGACAGGCGTCCAATATGGCTACACCTTC. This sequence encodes CASSLGTGVQYGYTF.

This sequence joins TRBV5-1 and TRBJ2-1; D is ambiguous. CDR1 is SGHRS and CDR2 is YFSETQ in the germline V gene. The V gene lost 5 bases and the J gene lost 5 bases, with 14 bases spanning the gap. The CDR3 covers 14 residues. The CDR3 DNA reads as TGCGCCAGCAGGCCCGCCCCAGGCGACAATGAGCAGTTCTTC. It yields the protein CASRPAPGDNEQFF.

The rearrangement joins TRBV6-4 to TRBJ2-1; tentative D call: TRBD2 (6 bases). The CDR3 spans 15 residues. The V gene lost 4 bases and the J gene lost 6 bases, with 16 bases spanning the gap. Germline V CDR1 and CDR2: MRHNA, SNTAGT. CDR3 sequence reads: CASSVGNPGVNEQFF. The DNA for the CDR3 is TGTGCCAGCAGTGTCGGGAACCCGGGGGTCAATGAGCAGTTCTTC.

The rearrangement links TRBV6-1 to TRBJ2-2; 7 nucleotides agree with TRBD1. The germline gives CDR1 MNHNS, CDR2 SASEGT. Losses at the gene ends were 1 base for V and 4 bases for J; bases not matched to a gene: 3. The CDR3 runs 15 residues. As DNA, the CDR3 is TGTGCCAGCAGTGAAGACAGGGGTTTCACCGGGGAGCTGTTTTTT. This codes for CASSEDRGFTGELFF.

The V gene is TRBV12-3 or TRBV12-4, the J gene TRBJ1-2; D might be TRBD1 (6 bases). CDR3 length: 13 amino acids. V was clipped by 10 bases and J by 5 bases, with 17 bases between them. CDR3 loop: CATVAGGAYGYTF. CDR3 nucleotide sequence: TGTGCCACCGTCGCGGGGGGCGCTTATGGCTACACCTTC.